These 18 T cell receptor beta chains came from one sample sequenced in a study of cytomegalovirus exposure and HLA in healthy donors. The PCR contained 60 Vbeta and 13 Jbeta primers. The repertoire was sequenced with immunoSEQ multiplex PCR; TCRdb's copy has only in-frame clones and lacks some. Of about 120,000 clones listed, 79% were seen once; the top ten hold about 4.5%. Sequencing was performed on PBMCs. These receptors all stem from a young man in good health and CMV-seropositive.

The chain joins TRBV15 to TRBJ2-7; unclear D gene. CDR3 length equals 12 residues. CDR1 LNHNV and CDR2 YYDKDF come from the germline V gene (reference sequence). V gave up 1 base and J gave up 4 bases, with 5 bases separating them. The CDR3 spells CATSRGEYEQYF. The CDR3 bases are TGTGCCACCAGCAGAGGAGAGTACGAGCAGTACTTC. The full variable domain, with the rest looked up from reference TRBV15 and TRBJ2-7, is DAMVIQNPRYQVTQFGKPVTLSCSQTLNHNVMYWYQQKSSQAPKLLFHYYDKDFNNEADTPDNFQSRRPNTSFCFLDIRSPGLGDTAMYLCATSRGEYEQYFGPGTRLTVT.

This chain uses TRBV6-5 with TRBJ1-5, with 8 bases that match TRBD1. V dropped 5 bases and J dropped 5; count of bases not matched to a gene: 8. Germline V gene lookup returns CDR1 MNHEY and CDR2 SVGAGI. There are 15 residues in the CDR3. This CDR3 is CASSAGGVVDQPQHF. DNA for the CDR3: TGTGCCAGCAGTGCAGGGGGCGTGGTTGATCAGCCCCAGCATTTT.

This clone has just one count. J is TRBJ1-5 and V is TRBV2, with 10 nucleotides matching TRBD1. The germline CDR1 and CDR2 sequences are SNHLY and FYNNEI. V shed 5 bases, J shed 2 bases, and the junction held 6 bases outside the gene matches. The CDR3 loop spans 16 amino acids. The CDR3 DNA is TGTGCCAGCAGTAGGACAGGGGGGGGTGGCAATCAGCCCCAGCATTTT. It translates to CASSRTGGGGNQPQHF.

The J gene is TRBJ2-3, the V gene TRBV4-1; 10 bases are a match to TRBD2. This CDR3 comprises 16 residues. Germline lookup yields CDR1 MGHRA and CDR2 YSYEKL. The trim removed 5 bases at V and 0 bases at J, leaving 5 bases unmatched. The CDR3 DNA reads TGCGCCAGCAGCGGTCTGACTAGCGGGAGCACAGATACGCAGTATTTT. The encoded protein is CASSGLTSGSTDTQYF.

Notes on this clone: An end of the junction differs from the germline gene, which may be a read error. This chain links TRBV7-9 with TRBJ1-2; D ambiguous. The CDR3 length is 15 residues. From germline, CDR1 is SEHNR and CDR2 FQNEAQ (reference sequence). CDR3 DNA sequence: TGTTCCAGCAGCTTGGACGTCGGGGCTAACTATGGCTACACCTTC. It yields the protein CSSSLDVGANYGYTF.

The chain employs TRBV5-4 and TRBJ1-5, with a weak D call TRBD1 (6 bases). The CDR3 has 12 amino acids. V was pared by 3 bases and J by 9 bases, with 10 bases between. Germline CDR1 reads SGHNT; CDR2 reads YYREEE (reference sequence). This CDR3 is CASSWEGGPQHF. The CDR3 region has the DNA TGTGCCAGCAGCTGGGAAGGGGGGCCCCAGCATTTT. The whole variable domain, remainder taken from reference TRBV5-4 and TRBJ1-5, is ETGVTQSPTHLIKTRGQQVTLRCSSQSGHNTVSWYQQALGQGPQFIFQYYREEENGRGNFPPRFSGLQFPNYSSELNVNALELDDSALYLCASSWEGGPQHFGDGTRLSIL.

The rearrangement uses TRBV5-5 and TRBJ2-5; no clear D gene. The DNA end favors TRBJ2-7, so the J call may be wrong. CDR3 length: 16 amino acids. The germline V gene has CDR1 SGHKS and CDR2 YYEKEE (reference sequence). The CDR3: CASSLPPAGLLFEQYF. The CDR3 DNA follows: TGTGCCAGCAGCTTGCCCCCGGCAGGCCTCCTCTTCGAGCAGTACTTC.

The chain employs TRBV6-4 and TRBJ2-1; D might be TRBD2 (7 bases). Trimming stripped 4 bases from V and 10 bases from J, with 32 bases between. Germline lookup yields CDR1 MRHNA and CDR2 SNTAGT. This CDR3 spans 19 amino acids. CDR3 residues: CASSATPLNLAEGVWEQFF. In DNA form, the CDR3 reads TGTGCCAGCAGTGCCACACCCCTTAACCTAGCGGAGGGGGTGTGGGAGCAGTTCTTC.

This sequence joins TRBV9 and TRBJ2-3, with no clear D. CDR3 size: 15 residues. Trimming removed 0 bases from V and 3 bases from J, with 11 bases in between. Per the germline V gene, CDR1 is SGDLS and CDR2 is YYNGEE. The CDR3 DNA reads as TGTGCCAGCAGCGTAGGCCCCAGTTCGACAGATACGCAGTATTTT. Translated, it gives CASSVGPSSTDTQYF.

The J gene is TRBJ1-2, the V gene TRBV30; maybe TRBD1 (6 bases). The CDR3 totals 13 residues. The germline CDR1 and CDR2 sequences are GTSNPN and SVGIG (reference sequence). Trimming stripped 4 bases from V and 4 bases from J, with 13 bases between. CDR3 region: CAWNLGQVYGYTF. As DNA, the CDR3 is TGTGCCTGGAACTTGGGACAAGTCTATGGCTACACCTTC.

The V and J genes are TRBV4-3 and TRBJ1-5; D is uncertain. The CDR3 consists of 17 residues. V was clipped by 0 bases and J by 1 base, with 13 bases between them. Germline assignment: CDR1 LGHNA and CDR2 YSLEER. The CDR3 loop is CASSQDPLGSSNQPQHF. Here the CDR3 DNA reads TGCGCCAGCAGCCAAGATCCGCTAGGCAGCAGCAATCAGCCCCAGCATTTT.

The CDR3 region has the DNA TGTGCCAGCAGCCCGCAGACTTACACGGAGGGCTACACCTTC. Its protein is CASSPQTYTEGYTF. The chain combines TRBV5-3 with TRBJ1-2; D not resolved. TRBV5-3 is an ORF, and what it does is uncertain. The length of the CDR3 is 14 residues. With 8 bases removed from V and 8 bases from J, the gap between germline ends came to 22 bases.

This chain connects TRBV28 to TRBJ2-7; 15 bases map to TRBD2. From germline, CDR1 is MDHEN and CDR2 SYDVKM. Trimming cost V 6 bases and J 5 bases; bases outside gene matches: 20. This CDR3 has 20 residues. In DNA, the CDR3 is TGTGCCAGCAGCCAGTCGGGACTAGCGGGAGGCCATACTATTCCCCACGAGCAGTACTTC. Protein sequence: CASSQSGLAGGHTIPHEQYF.

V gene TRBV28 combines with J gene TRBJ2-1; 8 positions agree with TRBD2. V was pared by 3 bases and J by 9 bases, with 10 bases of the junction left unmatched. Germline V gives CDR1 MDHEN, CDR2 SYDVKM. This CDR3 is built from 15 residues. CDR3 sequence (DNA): TGTGCCAGCAGTTTTGGGACTAGGGGAGCTACTGAGCAGTTCTTC. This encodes CASSFGTRGATEQFF.

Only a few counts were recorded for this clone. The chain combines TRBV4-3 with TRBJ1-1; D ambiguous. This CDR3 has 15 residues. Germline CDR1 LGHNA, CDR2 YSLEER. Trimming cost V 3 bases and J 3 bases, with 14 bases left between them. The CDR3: CASSHSLGVDTEAFF. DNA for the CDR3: TGCGCCAGCAGCCATAGCCTGGGAGTGGACACTGAAGCTTTCTTT.

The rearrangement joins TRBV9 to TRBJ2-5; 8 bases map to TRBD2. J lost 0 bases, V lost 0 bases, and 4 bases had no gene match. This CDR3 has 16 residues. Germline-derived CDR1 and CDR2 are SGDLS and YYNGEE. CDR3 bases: TGTGCCAGCAGCGTAGAAGCGGGGGCATACCAAGAGACCCAGTACTTC. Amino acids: CASSVEAGAYQETQYF.

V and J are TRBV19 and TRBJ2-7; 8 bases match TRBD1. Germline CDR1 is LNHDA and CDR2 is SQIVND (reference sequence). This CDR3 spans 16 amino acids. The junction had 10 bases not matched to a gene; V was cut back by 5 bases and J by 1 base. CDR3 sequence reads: CASSPARDRRSYEQYF. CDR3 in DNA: TGTGCCAGTAGTCCAGCGCGGGACAGGCGATCCTACGAGCAGTACTTC.

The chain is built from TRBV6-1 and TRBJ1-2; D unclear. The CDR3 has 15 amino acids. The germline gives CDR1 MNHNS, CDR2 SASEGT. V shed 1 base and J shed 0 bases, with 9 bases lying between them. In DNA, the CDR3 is TGTGCCAGCAGTGAAGTGGGCACAACTAACTATGGCTACACCTTC. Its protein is CASSEVGTTNYGYTF.